What follows are 28 T cell receptor beta chains derived from one specimen sequenced in a study of blood T cell repertoires in COVID-19. Data came from immunoSEQ multiplex PCR; TCRdb stores just in-frame clones and leaves some out. The sample yields 120,000 or so clones, approximately 87% seen once. Specimen: peripheral blood. Receptors were obtained from a man aged 70-80 years who had recovered from COVID-19.

The rearrangement joins TRBV28 to TRBJ2-1; D gene unclear. Germline V gene data show CDR1 as MDHEN and CDR2 as SYDVKM. Trimming cost V 5 bases and J 4 bases, with 15 bases left between them. The CDR3 extends over 15 amino acids. In DNA, the CDR3 is TGTGCCAGCAGTCCCCTGAGGTATAGGTACAATGAGCAGTTCTTC. This gives the protein CASSPLRYRYNEQFF.

The V and J genes are TRBV19 and TRBJ2-1; the match to TRBD2 covers 14 bases. V lost 5 bases to trimming and J lost 7 bases; unmatched junction nucleotides: 10. Germline values: CDR1 LNHDA, CDR2 SQIVND (reference sequence). CDR3 length: 17 amino acids. CDR3 DNA: TGTGCCAGTAGTCTCCCTCCGGGACTAGCGGGAGTTAATGAGCAGTTCTTC. Translating gives CASSLPPGLAGVNEQFF.

In this sample, this clone turned up once. The chain uses TRBV6-5 and TRBJ1-1; TRBD1 might be the D (6 bases). The CDR3 totals 12 residues. Germline CDR1 MNHEY, CDR2 SVGAGI. V lost 5 bases, J lost 10 bases, and 14 bases lay in between. The CDR3 coding sequence is TGTGCCAGCAGTCAAAGACAGGCATCAGCTTTCTTT. Translated, it gives CASSQRQASAFF.

This clone was observed at least ten times. This rearrangement joins TRBV11-2 to TRBJ2-7; D may be TRBD1 (5 bases). The CDR3 runs to 15 residues. Trimming cost V 0 bases and J 5 bases, with 14 bases left between them. Germline values: CDR1 SGHAT, CDR2 FQNNGV. The CDR3 loop is CASSLDLVRANEQYF. CDR3 coding DNA: TGTGCCAGCAGCTTAGATCTGGTCAGGGCTAACGAGCAGTACTTC.

V and J are TRBV5-6 and TRBJ2-7; 7 nucleotides agree with TRBD2. The trim removed 5 bases at V and 3 bases at J, leaving 11 bases unmatched. CDR3 length equals 15 residues. Germline V CDR1 and CDR2: SGHDT, YYEEEE. DNA of the CDR3: TGTGCCAGCAGACAGAAAACACTAGCGTACTACGAGCAGTACTTC. It yields the protein CASRQKTLAYYEQYF.

A few counts support this clone. The chain links TRBV15 to TRBJ2-7; TRBD1 is a possible D gene (5 bases). V lost 3 bases, J lost 5 bases, and 8 bases lay in between. CDR3 length: 12 amino acids. The V gene's germline CDR1 is LNHNV and CDR2 YYDKDF (reference sequence). The DNA of the CDR3 is TGTGCCACCAGCAGGGGCAGGGACGAGCAGTACTTC. Protein product: CATSRGRDEQYF. Full variable domain (remainder filled in from reference TRBV15 and TRBJ2-7): DAMVIQNPRYQVTQFGKPVTLSCSQTLNHNVMYWYQQKSSQAPKLLFHYYDKDFNNEADTPDNFQSRRPNTSFCFLDIRSPGLGDTAMYLCATSRGRDEQYFGPGTRLTVT.

This sequence joins TRBV9 and TRBJ2-5, with TRBD2 matching over 10 bases. Germline CDR1 reads SGDLS; CDR2 reads YYNGEE. This CDR3 comprises 18 residues. Germline trimming cut 0 bases from V and 4 bases from J; bases unmatched to any gene: 12. The CDR3, as DNA: TGTGCCAGCAGCGTAGCTACTGGTCGAGGACTAGCGGTAGAGACCCAGTACTTC. Amino acids: CASSVATGRGLAVETQYF.

The count of this clone is one. The gene calls are TRBV28 and TRBJ1-2; 8 bases agree with TRBD1. CDR1 MDHEN and CDR2 SYDVKM come from the germline V gene. The CDR3 is 13 residues long. J gave up 8 bases and V 11 bases, and 13 bases lay outside the gene matches. The CDR3 region has the DNA TGTGCCGGGGTAGGACAGGGAGGCTACGGCTACACCTTC. It encodes CAGVGQGGYGYTF.

The V call is TRBV3-1 (or the pseudogene TRBV3-2), the J call TRBJ2-1; D ambiguous. Germline assignment: CDR1 LGHDT and CDR2 YNNKEL (reference sequence). The CDR3 has 15 amino acids. Trimming stripped 3 bases from V and 0 bases from J, with 9 bases between. The CDR3 protein is CASSHGYYSYNEQFF. The CDR3 region has the DNA TGTGCCAGCAGCCATGGTTACTACTCCTACAATGAGCAGTTCTTC.

The rearrangement joins TRBV13 to TRBJ2-2; perhaps TRBD1 as D (5 bases). In germline, CDR1 is PRHDT, CDR2 FYEKMQ (reference sequence). Trimming pared 0 bases from V and 3 bases from J, leaving 8 bases between. This CDR3 contains 15 residues. CDR3 bases: TGTGCCAGCAGCTTAGGGGACAAGGACACCGGGGAGCTGTTTTTT. Protein: CASSLGDKDTGELFF.

V gene TRBV28 combines with J gene TRBJ1-2; perhaps TRBD1 as D (5 bases). Germline V gives CDR1 MDHEN, CDR2 SYDVKM. The V gene lost 2 bases and the J gene lost 9 bases, with 16 bases spanning the gap. The CDR3 spans 14 residues. Here the CDR3 DNA reads TGTGCCAGCAGTTTAGCGGCGGGACCTGAGAGCTACACCTTC. This sequence encodes CASSLAAGPESYTF.

V gene TRBV3-1 (or the pseudogene TRBV3-2) combines with J gene TRBJ1-3; 8 positions agree with TRBD1. Germline CDR1 LGHDT, CDR2 YNNKEL (reference sequence). The CDR3 is 15 amino acids. V lost 4 bases and J lost 4; bases outside the gene matches: 6. The CDR3 here is CASSRQGAEGNTIYF. The CDR3 coding sequence is TGTGCCAGCAGCCGCCAGGGGGCAGAGGGAAACACCATATATTTT.

The V and J genes are TRBV2 and TRBJ1-6; 9 bases are shared with TRBD1. Germline CDR1 SNHLY, CDR2 FYNNEI. The CDR3 runs to 14 residues. Unmatched junction bases numbered 5, after V lost 9 bases and J lost 5 bases. CDR3 region: CASIRDRDNSPLHF. CDR3 DNA: TGTGCCAGTATCCGGGACAGGGATAATTCACCCCTCCACTTT.

The genes are TRBV7-2 and TRBJ2-3, with TRBD1 as a possible D gene (6 bases). The germline V gene encodes CDR1 SGHTA and CDR2 FQGNSA. The V end was cut by 1 base, the J end by 5 bases, with 10 bases between. The CDR3 is 14 amino acids. The CDR3 reads CASSLVRGVDTQYF. CDR3 nucleotide sequence: TGTGCCAGCAGCTTAGTCAGGGGAGTAGATACGCAGTATTTT. The full variable domain, in which reference TRBV7-2 and TRBJ2-3 provide the parts outside the CDR3, is GAGVSQSPSNKVTEKGKDVELRCDPISGHTALYWYRQSLGQGLEFLIYFQGNSAPDKSGLPSDRFSAERTGGSVSTLTIQRTQQEDSAVYLCASSLVRGVDTQYFGPGTRLTVL.

Written as DNA, the CDR3 is TGCGCCAGCAGCCAAGATTCCAGGATCAATCAGCCCCAGCATTTT. Its protein product is CASSQDSRINQPQHF. V is TRBV4-1 and J is TRBJ1-5, with D hard to call. Germline-derived CDR1 and CDR2 are MGHRA and YSYEKL. V lost 0 bases and J lost 3, with 9 bases in between. The CDR3 contains 15 residues.

The CDR3 loop is CASSLESGGGYGYTF. The CDR3 DNA reads as TGTGCCAGCAGCTTAGAGTCAGGGGGTGGGTATGGCTACACCTTC. The V call is TRBV7-2, the J call TRBJ1-2; 7 bases agree with TRBD1. This CDR3 comprises 15 residues. V lost 1 base, J lost 5 bases, and 7 bases stayed unmatched. CDR1 and CDR2 (germline): SGHTA, FQGNSA. Full variable domain (rest looked up from reference TRBV7-2 and TRBJ1-2): GAGVSQSPSNKVTEKGKDVELRCDPISGHTALYWYRQSLGQGLEFLIYFQGNSAPDKSGLPSDRFSAERTGGSVSTLTIQRTQQEDSAVYLCASSLESGGGYGYTFGSGTRLTVV.

This sequence joins TRBV7-9 and TRBJ2-7; D perhaps matches TRBD2 (5 bases). Per germline, CDR1 SEHNR and CDR2 FQNEAQ (reference sequence). The V gene lost 3 bases and the J gene lost 3 bases, with 12 bases spanning the gap. The CDR3 consists of 14 residues. The CDR3 DNA sequence: TGTGCCAGCAGCTTCCCGGGGAGTGGCTACGAGCAGTACTTC. It yields the protein CASSFPGSGYEQYF.

V usage is TRBV24-1 and J usage is TRBJ2-5; TRBD1 matches 7 bases. The CDR3 is made up of 12 amino acids. Losses at the gene ends were 5 bases for V and 5 bases for J; bases not matched to a gene: 1. Germline V lookup: CDR1 KGHDR, CDR2 SFDVKD. The CDR3 DNA follows: TGTGCCACCAGTGGAGGGGGCGAGACCCAGTACTTC. Protein sequence: CATSGGGETQYF.

The chain is built from TRBV7-2 and TRBJ1-1, with D possibly being TRBD1 (6 bases). CDR3 length: 14 amino acids. V gave up 7 bases and J gave up 4 bases, with 16 bases separating them. CDR1 and CDR2 from the germline V gene are SGHTA and FQGNSA. The CDR3 nucleotides read TGTGCCAGCATTTGGGGGGGCGACGGCACTGAAGCTTTCTTT. This encodes CASIWGGDGTEAFF.

The chain is built from TRBV7-2 and TRBJ1-5, with 10 bases identical to TRBD1. The J segment lost 6 bases and the V segment lost 5 bases, leaving 7 bases of the junction unmatched. CDR3 length equals 15 residues. Germline CDR1 and CDR2: SGHTA and FQGNSA. DNA for the CDR3: TGTGCCAGCAGCGCGGGACAGGGGATGAGTCAGCCCCAGCATTTT. Encoded protein: CASSAGQGMSQPQHF.

This chain joins TRBV28 and TRBJ1-4; 9 nucleotides match TRBD1. V was pared by 5 bases and J by 8 bases, with 9 bases of the junction left unmatched. The CDR3 is made up of 15 amino acids. Germline V CDR1 and CDR2: MDHEN, SYDVKM. The CDR3 nucleotides are TGTGCCAGCAGTCCGCTGGACAGGGGAAACGAAAAACTGTTTTTT. This sequence encodes CASSPLDRGNEKLFF. Full variable domain (remainder filled in from reference TRBV28 and TRBJ1-4): DVKVTQSSRYLVKRTGEKVFLECVQDMDHENMFWYRQDPGLGLRLIYFSYDVKMKEKGDIPEGYSVSREKKERFSLILESASTNQTSMYLCASSPLDRGNEKLFFGSGTQLSVL.

This clone was counted between two and nine times. The chain recombines TRBV7-8 with TRBJ1-1, with D tentatively TRBD1 (5 bases). The V end lost 1 base, the J end lost 0 bases, and 9 bases lay between the germline ends. The CDR3 is 15 residues long. Germline CDR1 is SGHVS and CDR2 is FQNEAQ. This CDR3 reads CASSLDGGLNTEAFF. As DNA, the CDR3 is TGTGCCAGCAGCTTAGACGGGGGGTTGAACACTGAAGCTTTCTTT.

The rearrangement joins TRBV6-4 to TRBJ1-5; D perhaps matches TRBD1 (6 bases). CDR3 size: 16 residues. The ends were cut back, 7 bases at V and 6 bases at J, with 22 bases in the middle. The germline CDR1 and CDR2 sequences are MRHNA and SNTAGT. The CDR3 here is CASNTRTEFSGQPQHF. For the CDR3, the DNA is TGTGCCAGCAATACTCGGACAGAATTTTCAGGTCAGCCCCAGCATTTT.

J is TRBJ1-3 and V is TRBV11-3; no clear D gene. V was trimmed by 0 bases and J by 7 bases, leaving 7 bases between them. The CDR3 has 13 residues. Germline CDR1 is SGHNT and CDR2 is YENEEA. Here the CDR3 DNA reads TGTGCCAGCAGCTTAGAAACCGAGAACACCATATATTTT. Protein: CASSLETENTIYF.

The rearrangement joins TRBV28 to TRBJ1-5; D is ambiguous. The CDR3 consists of 13 residues. Germline loops: CDR1 MDHEN, CDR2 SYDVKM. Between the trimmed V and J ends, which lost 1 base and 6 bases, there was a span of 7 bases. This CDR3 is CASSLSWAQPQHF. DNA for the CDR3: TGTGCCAGCAGTTTATCCTGGGCTCAGCCCCAGCATTTT.

The V call is TRBV28, the J call TRBJ2-1; TRBD2 agrees at 11 bases. The germline CDR1 and CDR2 sequences are MDHEN and SYDVKM. The V and J ends lost 8 bases and 7 bases, in that order; junction bases with no gene match: 4. The CDR3 is 13 amino acids. The CDR3 coding sequence is TGTGCCAGCGGGCTAGCGGGAGGTAATGAGCAGTTCTTC. It yields the protein CASGLAGGNEQFF.

The rearrangement joins TRBV12-3 or TRBV12-4 to TRBJ2-5; TRBD1 matches 8 bases. Trimming at V came to 1 base and at J to 7 bases, leaving 2 bases not matched to a gene. The CDR3 spans 13 residues. The CDR3 bases are TGTGCCAGCAGTTTAGAACAGGGGGTGACCCAGTACTTC. Protein product: CASSLEQGVTQYF.

The chain is built from TRBV4-2 and TRBJ1-2; D ambiguous. The CDR3 covers 15 residues. V gave up 0 bases and J gave up 4 bases, with 12 bases separating them. CDR1 LGHNA and CDR2 YNFKEQ come from the germline V gene. Here the CDR3 DNA reads TGTGCCAGCAGCCAAGACGGAGTAGGGAGCTATGGCTACACCTTC. Residues: CASSQDGVGSYGYTF.